Shown below are 20 T cell receptor beta chains from a single sample sequenced in a study of T cell responses to AZD1222 COVID-19 vaccine. Measured with immunoSEQ multiplex PCR; TCRdb has only the in-frame clones, and not every one. Of about 55,000 clones listed, about 90% are singletons. This specimen consisted of peripheral blood, obtained on day 0 of AZD1222 vaccination. The receptors were sampled from an adult in good health.

The J gene is TRBJ2-7, the V gene TRBV9; 9 bases agree with TRBD1. V lost 0 bases to trimming and J lost 3 bases; unmatched junction nucleotides: 4. The germline V gene encodes CDR1 SGDLS and CDR2 YYNGEE. CDR3 length equals 15 residues. This CDR3 is CASSVGATGGYEQYF. The CDR3 bases are TGTGCCAGCAGCGTAGGAGCGACAGGGGGCTACGAGCAGTACTTC.

The chain uses TRBV18 and TRBJ1-2, with 8 bases identical to TRBD1. This CDR3 is 14 amino acids long. V shed 1 base and J 6 bases; nucleotides not matched to a gene: 4. Per germline, CDR1 KGHSH and CDR2 LQKENI. The CDR3 DNA follows: TGTGCCAGCTCACCACTCAAGACAGGGGATGGCTACACCTTC. Translation: CASSPLKTGDGYTF.

The rearrangement uses TRBV12-5 and TRBJ2-7; TRBD2 aligns across 14 bases. V lost 0 bases to trimming and J lost 1 base; unmatched junction nucleotides: 14. This CDR3 contains 21 residues. CDR1 LGHNT and CDR2 FRNRAP come from the germline V gene. In nucleotides, the CDR3 is TGTGCTAGTGGTTTGGTACTCCCCTCGACTAGCGGGAGGGCCCGGTCCTACGAGCAGTACTTC. This sequence encodes CASGLVLPSTSGRARSYEQYF.

This chain connects TRBV3-1 (or the pseudogene TRBV3-2) to TRBJ1-6, with D perhaps TRBD1 (5 bases). Trimming stripped 4 bases from V and 7 bases from J, with 14 bases between. This CDR3 contains 15 residues. Germline V gene sequence: CDR1 LGHDT, CDR2 YNNKEL (reference sequence). CDR3 loop: CASSPFGASNSPLHF. The CDR3 bases are TGTGCCAGCAGCCCTTTCGGGGCCTCCAATTCACCCCTCCACTTT.

The chain recombines TRBV6-5 with TRBJ1-1; D is perhaps TRBD1 (5 bases). Germline lookup yields CDR1 MNHEY and CDR2 SVGAGI. CDR3 length: 14 amino acids. Trimming took 7 bases from V and 1 from J, leaving 13 bases between them. DNA of the CDR3: TGTGCCAGCAACCCATGGGGGAAGAACACTGAAGCTTTCTTT. Amino acids: CASNPWGKNTEAFF.

The rearrangement links TRBV5-4 to TRBJ1-1; possibly TRBD1 for D (5 bases). Trimming left V 0 bases short and J 1 base short, with 7 bases between. The CDR3 has 14 amino acids. The V gene's germline CDR1 is SGHNT and CDR2 YYREEE (reference sequence). CDR3 sequence (DNA): TGTGCCAGCAGCTTGGGACAGAAGAACACTGAAGCTTTCTTT. It codes for CASSLGQKNTEAFF. Complete variable domain (other parts from reference TRBV5-4 and TRBJ1-1): ETGVTQSPTHLIKTRGQQVTLRCSSQSGHNTVSWYQQALGQGPQFIFQYYREEENGRGNFPPRFSGLQFPNYSSELNVNALELDDSALYLCASSLGQKNTEAFFGQGTRLTVV.

The chain uses TRBV7-8 and TRBJ2-2; possible D gene TRBD2, 6 bases. Deletions cut 3 bases from V and 0 bases from J, with 8 bases between. The germline V gene encodes CDR1 SGHVS and CDR2 FQNEAQ. The CDR3 totals 15 residues. The CDR3 nucleotides are TGTGCCAGCAGCTTTAGCGGCCCGAACACCGGGGAGCTGTTTTTT. Translation: CASSFSGPNTGELFF.

The CDR3 DNA follows: TGTGCCAGCAGTTTTGTACCCCCCGGGGGAGCCTACAATGAGCAGTTCTTC. This codes for CASSFVPPGGAYNEQFF. The chain links TRBV27 to TRBJ2-1, with D tentatively TRBD2 (6 bases). This CDR3 is 17 amino acids long. CDR1 is MNHEY and CDR2 is SMNVEV in the germline V gene (reference sequence). V dropped 3 bases and J dropped 2 bases, with 17 bases sitting between them.

This clone rates as medium-sized. The CDR3 DNA reads TGTGCCATCAGTGAGTCGGGAGGTAGCGGGATGGATGAGCAGTTCTTC. It yields the protein CAISESGGSGMDEQFF. The chain is built from TRBV10-3 and TRBJ2-1, with 8 nucleotides matching TRBD2. CDR3 length equals 16 residues. Trimming cost V 0 bases and J 8 bases; bases outside gene matches: 9. Germline CDR1 ENHRY, CDR2 SYGVKD.

V usage is TRBV4-1 and J usage is TRBJ2-7, with D tentatively TRBD2 (5 bases). This CDR3 has 13 residues. V lost 4 bases and J 0 bases, leaving 7 bases between the germline ends. From germline, CDR1 is MGHRA and CDR2 YSYEKL. The CDR3 spells CASSPEGSYEQYF. In nucleotides, the CDR3 is TGCGCCAGCAGCCCCGAGGGCTCCTACGAGCAGTACTTC.

V and J are TRBV19 and TRBJ2-2; D is possibly TRBD1 (6 bases). Trimming took 3 bases from V and 0 from J, leaving 23 bases between them. Germline V lookup: CDR1 LNHDA, CDR2 SQIVND (reference sequence). The CDR3 is made up of 20 amino acids. Written as DNA, the CDR3 is TGTGCCAGTAGTATTAAGGTTCCTAGAGACAGGACAACGAACACCGGGGAGCTGTTTTTT. It is translated as CASSIKVPRDRTTNTGELFF.

The chain has TRBV19 and TRBJ2-3, with D maybe TRBD2 (5 bases). The CDR3 length is 15 residues. V lost 5 bases and J lost 4, with 16 bases in between. Looked up from germline, CDR1 is LNHDA and CDR2 is SQIVND (reference sequence). In DNA form, the CDR3 reads TGTGCCAGTAGTCCTACTACTAGTAGGCCAGATACGCAGTATTTT. This translates into CASSPTTSRPDTQYF.

The chain joins TRBV28 to TRBJ2-7, with 13 positions matching TRBD2. Germline values: CDR1 MDHEN, CDR2 SYDVKM. V shed 5 bases and J 6 bases; nucleotides not matched to a gene: 4. There are 14 residues in the CDR3. As DNA, the CDR3 is TGTGCCAGCAGTCTACTAGCGGGAGGGCCCGAGCAGTACTTC. Protein: CASSLLAGGPEQYF.

This clone appeared a few times. The chain is built from TRBV18 and TRBJ2-7; 8 bases align to TRBD2. Germline values: CDR1 KGHSH, CDR2 LQKENI. The CDR3 is 15 residues long. The J segment lost 2 bases and the V segment lost 1 base, leaving 4 bases of the junction unmatched. DNA of the CDR3: TGTGCCAGCTCACCACGGGCGGGAGGTACCTACGAGCAGTACTTC. This codes for CASSPRAGGTYEQYF.

The chain has TRBV28 and TRBJ2-7; 9 nucleotides align to TRBD2. The CDR3 runs to 15 residues. The V and J ends lost 5 bases and 3 bases, in that order; junction bases with no gene match: 8. Germline CDR1 is MDHEN and CDR2 is SYDVKM. CDR3 sequence: CASSRSLAGRYEQYF. The CDR3 nucleotides read TGTGCCAGCAGTCGCTCCCTAGCGGGACGCTACGAGCAGTACTTC.

This sequence joins TRBV7-9 and TRBJ1-2; 7 bases line up with TRBD1. The CDR3 contains 14 residues. J was trimmed by 4 bases and V by 5 bases; bases with no gene match: 7. The germline CDR1 and CDR2 sequences are SEHNR and FQNEAQ (reference sequence). The CDR3 is CASSQGQERYGYTF. DNA for the CDR3: TGTGCCAGCAGCCAAGGACAGGAGCGCTATGGCTACACCTTC.

V usage is TRBV10-3 and J usage is TRBJ2-6, with D hard to call. V was trimmed by 3 bases and J by 0 bases, leaving 6 bases between them. This CDR3 is built from 15 residues. Germline V lookup: CDR1 ENHRY, CDR2 SYGVKD. The CDR3 spells CAISDLGSGANVLTF. The CDR3 bases are TGTGCCATCAGTGATTTAGGCTCTGGGGCCAACGTCCTGACTTTC.

This clone has just a few counts. This chain joins TRBV7-2 and TRBJ2-5; 9 bases line up with TRBD2. Per germline, CDR1 SGHTA and CDR2 FQGNSA. CDR3 length: 16 residues. V shed 1 base, J shed 1 base, and the junction held 4 bases outside the gene matches. In DNA form, the CDR3 reads TGTGCCAGCAGCTTAGAGTTAGCGGGAGTCCAAGAGACCCAGTACTTC. Its translation is CASSLELAGVQETQYF.

The chain couples TRBV6-5 to TRBJ2-7, with 9 bases lining up with TRBD1. Germline CDR1 is MNHEY and CDR2 is SVGAGI. V dropped 1 base and J dropped 6; count of bases not matched to a gene: 4. The CDR3 has 14 amino acids. The CDR3, as DNA: TGTGCCAGCAGTTACTACAGGGGGCCAGGCGAGCAGTACTTC. This encodes CASSYYRGPGEQYF.

This chain joins TRBV9 and TRBJ2-2; 9 bases agree with TRBD2. The V and J ends lost 4 bases and 6 bases, in that order; junction bases with no gene match: 7. This CDR3 comprises 15 residues. Looked up from germline, CDR1 is SGDLS and CDR2 is YYNGEE. The CDR3 DNA reads as TGTGCCAGCAGCCCGGGTAGCGGGAGTCCCGGGGAGCTGTTTTTT. Translation gives CASSPGSGSPGELFF.